A single sample is the source of the 29 T cell receptor beta chains below, sequenced in a study of OX40 agonist ivuxolimab in advanced cancers. TCRdb's copy holds only in-frame clones and misses some; the assay was immunoSEQ multiplex PCR. Among around 110,000 clones listed, approximately 90% were seen once. The starting material was CD4+ or CD8+ T cells sorted from blood, obtained in a trial of the OX40 agonist ivuxolimab. These receptors were obtained from an adult with an advanced solid tumor such as melanoma, head and neck, liver or kidney cancer.

The V and J genes are TRBV2 and TRBJ2-5, with D unclear. There are 11 residues in the CDR3. V was trimmed by 7 bases and J by 3 bases, leaving 6 bases between them. Germline lookup yields CDR1 SNHLY and CDR2 FYNNEI. The CDR3 sequence is CASIREETQYF. As DNA, the CDR3 is TGTGCCAGCATCCGAGAAGAGACCCAGTACTTC.

This sequence joins TRBV12-5 and TRBJ2-5; 13 nucleotides agree with TRBD2. The germline V gene has CDR1 LGHNT and CDR2 FRNRAP. This CDR3 is built from 15 residues. V lost 4 bases and J lost 5; bases outside the gene matches: 4. The CDR3 DNA is TGTGCTAGTGGTTGGGGGACTAGCGGGACGGAGACCCAGTACTTC. Its translation: CASGWGTSGTETQYF. Full variable domain (missing parts from reference TRBV12-5 and TRBJ2-5): DARVTQTPRHKVTEMGQEVTMRCQPILGHNTVFWYRQTMMQGLELLAYFRNRAPLDDSGMPKDRFSAEMPDATLATLKIQPSEPRDSAVYFCASGWGTSGTETQYFGPGTRLLVL.

The V call is TRBV5-4, the J call TRBJ2-2, with D uncertain. V lost 0 bases to trimming and J lost 2 bases, with 5 bases between them. The CDR3 sequence is 14 residues long. Per germline, CDR1 SGHNT and CDR2 YYREEE (reference sequence). Here the CDR3 DNA reads TGTGCCAGCAGCTTGGCTAGTAACACCGGGGAGCTGTTTTTT. It specifies CASSLASNTGELFF.

The chain recombines TRBV6-6 with TRBJ2-1; 7 bases fit TRBD1. Germline CDR1 is MNHNY and CDR2 is SVGAGI (reference sequence). V was clipped by 4 bases and J by 5 bases; unmatched bases: 2. The CDR3 spans 13 residues. In nucleotides, the CDR3 is TGTGCCAGCAGTTTTACAGGGGACAATGAGCAGTTCTTC. This codes for CASSFTGDNEQFF.

The CDR3 DNA reads as TGTGCCAGCACCCTCTCCCTGGAAAACTATGGCTACACCTTC. The encoded protein is CASTLSLENYGYTF. This sequence joins TRBV9 and TRBJ1-2; D is undetermined. Per the germline V gene, CDR1 is SGDLS and CDR2 is YYNGEE. The CDR3 totals 14 residues. Trimming removed 6 bases at V and 2 bases at J, with 14 bases between.

The chain links TRBV5-8 to TRBJ2-1; TRBD2 might be the D (5 bases). This CDR3 is built from 18 residues. Germline CDR1 and CDR2: SGHTS and YDEGEE. Trimming took 5 bases from V and 1 from J, leaving 22 bases between them. The CDR3 here is CASRPRLGGRDSYNEQFF. Written as DNA, the CDR3 is TGTGCCAGCAGGCCGCGTCTGGGCGGGCGCGATTCCTACAATGAGCAGTTCTTC.

This clone was counted once. The gene calls are TRBV7-9 and TRBJ1-2; perhaps TRBD1 as D (5 bases). Germline assignment: CDR1 SEHNR and CDR2 FQNEAQ (reference sequence). V lost 0 bases and J lost 6, with 17 bases in between. The length of the CDR3 is 16 residues. The DNA of the CDR3 is TGTGCCAGCAGCTTAGCGCTTGGTCCGTCGGGGCATGGCTACACCTTC. It is translated as CASSLALGPSGHGYTF.

The chain links TRBV7-3 to TRBJ2-5; D gene unclear. This CDR3 is 13 amino acids long. Germline-derived CDR1 and CDR2 are SGHTA and FQGTGA. V was cut by 3 bases and J by 0 bases, with 5 bases left in between. The CDR3 protein is CASSFNNQETQYF. As DNA, the CDR3 is TGTGCCAGCAGCTTTAACAACCAAGAGACCCAGTACTTC.

V is TRBV2 and J is TRBJ1-5; D uncertain. Germline V gene sequence: CDR1 SNHLY, CDR2 FYNNEI. Between the trimmed V and J ends, which lost 6 bases and 8 bases, there was a span of 11 bases. This CDR3 is built from 12 residues. CDR3 residues: CASSLQPEPQHF. The CDR3 DNA sequence: TGTGCCAGCAGCCTACAGCCAGAGCCCCAGCATTTT.

Here the CDR3 DNA reads TGTGCCAGCAGCGTCAGGGTGAATGGCTACGAGCAGTACTTC. Translation gives CASSVRVNGYEQYF. The V gene is TRBV9, the J gene TRBJ2-7, with TRBD1 as a possible D gene (5 bases). Trimming removed 2 bases from V and 3 bases from J, with 12 bases in between. Germline CDR1 SGDLS, CDR2 YYNGEE. This CDR3 has 14 residues.

This clone was observed a single time. The chain combines TRBV5-1 with TRBJ2-1; D is unresolved. Trimming cost V 1 base and J 8 bases, with 4 bases left between them. This CDR3 comprises 11 residues. Germline values: CDR1 SGHRS, CDR2 YFSETQ. The CDR3 is CASSLNDEQFF. The CDR3 DNA reads TGCGCCAGCAGCTTGAATGATGAGCAGTTCTTC. The full variable domain, with the rest looked up from reference TRBV5-1 and TRBJ2-1, is KAGVTQTPRYLIKTRGQQVTLSCSPISGHRSVSWYQQTPGQGLQFLFEYFSETQRNKGNFPGRFSGRQFSNSRSEMNVSTLELGDSALYLCASSLNDEQFFGPGTRLTVL.

This chain joins TRBV11-2 and TRBJ2-1; possibly TRBD2 for D (5 bases). Germline CDR1 and CDR2: SGHAT and FQNNGV. The CDR3 length is 12 residues. The V and J ends lost 6 bases and 9 bases respectively, with 12 bases between them. The CDR3 DNA follows: TGTGCCAGCAGGCACGGAGCGGTTGAGCAGTTCTTC. Translated: CASRHGAVEQFF.

The chain is built from TRBV6-5 and TRBJ1-2; D unclear. The CDR3 sequence is 13 residues long. Trimming pared 7 bases from V and 1 base from J, leaving 10 bases between. The germline V gene encodes CDR1 MNHEY and CDR2 SVGAGI. CDR3 in amino acids: CASTPDGNYGYTF. CDR3 DNA: TGTGCCAGCACTCCAGACGGTAACTATGGCTACACCTTC.

The rearrangement uses TRBV19 and TRBJ1-2; D is perhaps TRBD1 (6 bases). Trimming took off 10 bases at V and 5 bases at J, with 23 bases between the two ends. The CDR3 runs 15 residues. CDR1 is LNHDA, CDR2 SQIVND, per germline (reference sequence). The CDR3 reads CATLKGGRPPYGYTF. The CDR3 bases are TGTGCCACCCTAAAGGGGGGGCGGCCCCCGTATGGCTACACCTTC. Looking up the rest from reference TRBV19 and TRBJ1-2 gives the full variable domain: DGGITQSPKYLFRKEGQNVTLSCEQNLNHDAMYWYRQDPGQGLRLIYYSQIVNDFQKGDIAEGYSVSREKKESFPLTVTSAQKNPTAFYLCATLKGGRPPYGYTFGSGTRLTVV.

The chain carries TRBV19 and TRBJ2-1, with 9 bases that match TRBD1. In germline, CDR1 is LNHDA, CDR2 SQIVND (reference sequence). This CDR3 is 15 amino acids long. Losses at the gene ends were 2 bases for V and 5 bases for J; bases not matched to a gene: 4. The CDR3 reads CASSIRGQGDNEQFF. CDR3 nucleotide sequence: TGTGCCAGTAGTATAAGGGGACAGGGAGACAATGAGCAGTTCTTC.

This clone showed up just once. The gene calls are TRBV7-2 and TRBJ1-2; D unresolved. Germline V lookup: CDR1 SGHTA, CDR2 FQGNSA. CDR3 length: 12 residues. With 5 bases removed from V and 5 bases from J, the gap between germline ends came to 9 bases. DNA for the CDR3: TGTGCCAGCAGCCCCGGTAATTATGGCTACACCTTC. It codes for CASSPGNYGYTF.

The chain has TRBV7-2 and TRBJ1-3, with 8 bases aligning to TRBD1. The CDR3 is made up of 15 amino acids. The V and J ends lost 7 bases and 4 bases, in that order; junction bases with no gene match: 9. The germline CDR1 and CDR2 sequences are SGHTA and FQGNSA. The CDR3 sequence: CASKETGAPGNTIYF. The DNA for the CDR3 is TGTGCCAGCAAGGAGACAGGGGCGCCAGGAAACACCATATATTTT.

This clone was found a few times. One end of the junction does not line up with germline, which may come from a read error. The gene calls are TRBV19 and TRBJ2-1; 7 bases are shared with TRBD2. There are 17 residues in the CDR3. CDR1 is LNHDA, CDR2 SQIVND, per germline (reference sequence). Here the CDR3 DNA reads TGTGCCAGTAGTGTAGAAGCGGGGAGAATCTCCTACAATGAGCAGTTCTTC. The encoded protein is CASSVEAGRISYNEQFF.

The sample holds one count of this clone. The gene calls are TRBV7-2 and TRBJ1-5; no clear D. Trimming left V 1 base short and J 0 bases short, with 10 bases between. This CDR3 comprises 16 residues. CDR1 and CDR2 (germline): SGHTA, FQGNSA. The CDR3 spells CASSLVDGISNQPQHF. CDR3 nucleotide sequence: TGTGCCAGCAGCTTAGTTGACGGTATTAGCAATCAGCCCCAGCATTTT.

CDR3 in DNA: TGCGCCAGCAGCTTGGAATACGCGAATAATGAAGCTTTCTTT. This encodes CASSLEYANNEAFF. The V call is TRBV5-1, the J call TRBJ1-1; D unclear. The CDR3 runs to 14 residues. V was trimmed by 0 bases and J by 7 bases, leaving 13 bases between them. CDR1 and CDR2 (germline): SGHRS, YFSETQ.

This sequence joins TRBV12-2 and TRBJ2-1; TRBD2, the table's D call, lacks a check against the DNA. TRBV12-2 is classified as a pseudogene. This CDR3 contains 19 residues. The CDR3 sequence is CASRSKKVKGLAGVNEQFF. The CDR3 DNA reads as TGTGCAAGTCGCTCCAAGAAAGTAAAGGGGCTAGCGGGAGTTAACGAGCAGTTCTTC.

This chain links TRBV18 with TRBJ1-5; D gene ambiguous. The CDR3 loop spans 12 amino acids. CDR1 is KGHSH, CDR2 LQKENI, per germline. Trimming shortened V by 0 bases and J by 6 bases, and 3 bases separated the two germline ends. The CDR3: CASSPPGQPQHF. Here the CDR3 DNA reads TGTGCCAGCTCACCACCCGGTCAGCCCCAGCATTTT.

The V call is TRBV12-1, the J call TRBJ1-1; the table gives TRBD1 as D, unverified against the DNA. TRBV12-1 is shown as a pseudogene. CDR3 length: 17 residues. This CDR3 reads CASSLMTGGNQNTEAFF. CDR3 DNA: TGTGCCAGCAGCTTGATGACAGGGGGCAACCAGAACACTGAAGCTTTCTTT.

The gene calls are TRBV5-4 and TRBJ2-3; 8 nucleotides line up with TRBD2. V dropped 4 bases and J dropped 6; count of bases not matched to a gene: 10. The CDR3 sequence is 15 residues long. Germline V gene lookup returns CDR1 SGHNT and CDR2 YYREEE (reference sequence). As DNA, the CDR3 is TGTGCCAGCAGCCCGTCCGGGAGGGGGGGCGATACGCAGTATTTT. It codes for CASSPSGRGGDTQYF.

The V and J genes are TRBV7-9 and TRBJ1-2, with no clear D. V dropped 7 bases and J dropped 6 bases, with 21 bases sitting between them. The CDR3 totals 15 residues. From germline, CDR1 is SEHNR and CDR2 FQNEAQ (reference sequence). The CDR3 DNA is TGTGCCAGCACCTCCGGGGTCGATTGGCGGGATGGCTACACCTTC. This gives the protein CASTSGVDWRDGYTF.

The chain recombines TRBV11-1 with TRBJ1-2; D unclear. Germline assignment: CDR1 SGHAT and CDR2 FQDESV (reference sequence). The CDR3 is made up of 17 amino acids. V was cut by 0 bases and J by 0 bases, with 14 bases left in between. CDR3 coding DNA: TGTGCCAGCAGCTTAGCGCCCAGGCCCGAGTCTAACTATGGCTACACCTTC. This sequence encodes CASSLAPRPESNYGYTF.

The V gene is TRBV6-5, the J gene TRBJ2-7; no clear D gene. CDR1 MNHEY and CDR2 SVGAGI come from the germline V gene. Trimming removed 0 bases from V and 4 bases from J, with 16 bases in between. The CDR3 is made up of 16 amino acids. The CDR3 reads CASSYSIPSQPYEQYF. CDR3 sequence (DNA): TGTGCCAGCAGTTACTCGATCCCCTCCCAACCATACGAGCAGTACTTC.

The chain employs TRBV18 and TRBJ2-7, with D unclear. CDR1 is KGHSH, CDR2 LQKENI, per germline. Trimming shortened V by 3 bases and J by 1 base, and 7 bases separated the two germline ends. The CDR3 has 13 residues. The CDR3 loop reads CASSPAVSYEQYF. The CDR3 DNA sequence: TGTGCCAGCTCACCGGCCGTATCCTACGAGCAGTACTTC.

The genes are TRBV5-1 and TRBJ1-1; D remains ambiguous. V was trimmed by 0 bases and J by 0 bases, leaving 12 bases between them. This CDR3 region has 16 residues. Germline V gives CDR1 SGHRS, CDR2 YFSETQ. The CDR3 region is CASSLGWADMNTEAFF. The CDR3 coding sequence is TGCGCCAGCAGCTTGGGGTGGGCAGACATGAACACTGAAGCTTTCTTT.